The clone carrying this TCR beta chain turned up a few times. The sample is drawn from a study of blood T cells in healthy people across ages. This CDR3 spans 12 amino acids. Germline CDR1 and CDR2: SGDLS and YYNGEE. The V and J ends lost 3 bases and 11 bases respectively, with 12 bases between them. A sample-barcoded 5' primer and a J-beta primer mix were used in a second PCR of roughly 7 to 11 cycles. Paired-end reads containing CDR3 totaled no fewer than 2.5 million for each sample. TCRdb reanalysed the 5' RACE reads using MiXCR and keeps one entry per CDR3 protein. The sample contains around 820,000 distinct CDR3 sequences, roughly 25% of which appear only once. These sequences were also reported in another study, on T cells of mothers and their children. That paper states: A few healthy Caucasian mothers and their six children donated. Each mother yielded more than 8 million TCR beta CDR3 reads. Each child yielded around 2.9 million reads.

The chain is built from TRBV9 and TRBJ2-1; D perhaps matches TRBD2 (6 bases). The TCR was taken from a boy younger than 18 in good health. The specimen sequenced was blood. The CDR3 here is CASSDRLGKQFF. CDR3 bases: TGTGCCAGCAGCGACCGACTAGGTAAGCAGTTCTTC.